This T cell receptor (beta chain) comes out of a study of response to subunit inactivated influenza vaccine. Study-level results: Only a handful of new T cells, the authors suggested, are recruited with each seasonal influenza vaccination.

The CDR3 runs to 12 residues. Per germline, CDR1 SQVTM and CDR2 ANQGSEA. Each CDR3 protein is one row after TCRdb ran MiXCR on the RT-PCR reads. Of under 550,000 distinct CDR3 sequences in the sample, under 8.5% were seen once. A note on this clonotype: Its matching antigen is unknown. At one end, the junction sequence differs from germline, possibly due to a read error.

This clonotype originated in a man aged 45-69 years who received an inactivated influenza vaccine. The sequenced sample was PBMCs from blood, obtained 23 to 25 months after vaccination. The rearrangement uses TRBV29-1 and TRBJ2-1; 8 bases line up with TRBD1. The CDR3 nucleotides are TGCAGCGTAGACTTCGAACAGGGGGTCATAGTCTTC. Its translation is CSVDFEQGVIVF.